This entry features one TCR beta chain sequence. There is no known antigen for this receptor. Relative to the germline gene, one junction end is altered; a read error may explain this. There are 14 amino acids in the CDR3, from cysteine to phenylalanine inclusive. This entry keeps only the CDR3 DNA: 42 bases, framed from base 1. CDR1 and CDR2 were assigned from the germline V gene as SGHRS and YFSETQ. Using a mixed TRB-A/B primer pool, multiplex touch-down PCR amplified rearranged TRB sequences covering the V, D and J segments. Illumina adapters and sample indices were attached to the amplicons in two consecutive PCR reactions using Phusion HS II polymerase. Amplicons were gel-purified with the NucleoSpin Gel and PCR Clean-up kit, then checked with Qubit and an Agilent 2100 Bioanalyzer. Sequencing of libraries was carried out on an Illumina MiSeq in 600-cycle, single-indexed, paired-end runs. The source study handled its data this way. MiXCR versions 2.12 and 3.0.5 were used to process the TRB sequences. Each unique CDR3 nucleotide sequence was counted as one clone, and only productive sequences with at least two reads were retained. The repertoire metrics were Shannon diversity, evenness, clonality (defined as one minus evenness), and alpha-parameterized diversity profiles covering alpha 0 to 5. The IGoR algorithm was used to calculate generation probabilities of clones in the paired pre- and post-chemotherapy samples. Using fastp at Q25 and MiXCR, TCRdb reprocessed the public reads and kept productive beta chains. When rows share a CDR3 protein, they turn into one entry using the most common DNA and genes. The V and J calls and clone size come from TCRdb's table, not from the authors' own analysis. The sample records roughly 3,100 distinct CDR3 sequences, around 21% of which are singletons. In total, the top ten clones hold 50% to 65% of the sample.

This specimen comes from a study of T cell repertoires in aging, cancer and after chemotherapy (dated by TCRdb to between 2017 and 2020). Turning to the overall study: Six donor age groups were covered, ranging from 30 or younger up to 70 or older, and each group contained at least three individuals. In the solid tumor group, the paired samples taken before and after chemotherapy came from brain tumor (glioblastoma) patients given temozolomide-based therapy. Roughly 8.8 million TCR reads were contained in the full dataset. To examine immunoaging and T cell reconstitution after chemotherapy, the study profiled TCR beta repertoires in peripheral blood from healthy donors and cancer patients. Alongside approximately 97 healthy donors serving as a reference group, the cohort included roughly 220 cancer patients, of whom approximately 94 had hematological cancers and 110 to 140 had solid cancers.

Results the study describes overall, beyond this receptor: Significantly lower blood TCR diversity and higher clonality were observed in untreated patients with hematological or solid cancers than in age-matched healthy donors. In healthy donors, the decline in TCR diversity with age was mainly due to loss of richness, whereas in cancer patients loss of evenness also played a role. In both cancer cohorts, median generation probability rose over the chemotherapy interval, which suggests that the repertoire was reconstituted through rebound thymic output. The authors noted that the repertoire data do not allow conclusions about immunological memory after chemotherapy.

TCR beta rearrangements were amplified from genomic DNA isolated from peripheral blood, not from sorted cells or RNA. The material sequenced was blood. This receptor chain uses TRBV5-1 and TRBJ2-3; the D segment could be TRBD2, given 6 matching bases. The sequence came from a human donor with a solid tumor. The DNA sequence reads TGTGCCAGCAGCAGGCGGGACGGCACAGATACGCAGTATTTT. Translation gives CASSRRDGTDTQYF.